This TCR beta chain was obtained from a study of cytotoxic CD8 clonotypes in ibrutinib-treated CLL. For the study at large: After a median of about six years, around 15 patients stayed remitted and some 12 progressed; responses had been partial in 24 and complete in 2. Response material was collected after a median about 11 months of treatment, range 6 to 36. Samples yielded averages of roughly 250,000 productive templates and roughly 91,000 productive rearrangements.

This clone was seen a handful of times. Its antigen remains unidentified. Some clones are missing from TCRdb's copy, which holds only in-frame ones; the method was immunoSEQ multiplex PCR. The sample consists of roughly 14,000 clones, under 70% of them appearing once. Germline assignment: CDR1 SGHAT and CDR2 FQNNGV. The CDR3 is made up of 13 amino acids. The V and J ends lost 10 bases and 5 bases respectively, with 12 bases between them. Regarding the study as a whole: Clonotypes that were public were uncommon, and they contracted or stayed stable on treatment.

This chain links TRBV11-2 with TRBJ1-6; no clear D. The sequencing here drew on PBMCs, taken before ibrutinib treatment. The TCR sequence derives from a human donor with chronic lymphocytic leukemia. This chain's CDR3 is CATHQTHNSPLHF. CDR3 DNA sequence: TGTGCCACCCACCAGACTCATAATTCACCCCTCCACTTT.